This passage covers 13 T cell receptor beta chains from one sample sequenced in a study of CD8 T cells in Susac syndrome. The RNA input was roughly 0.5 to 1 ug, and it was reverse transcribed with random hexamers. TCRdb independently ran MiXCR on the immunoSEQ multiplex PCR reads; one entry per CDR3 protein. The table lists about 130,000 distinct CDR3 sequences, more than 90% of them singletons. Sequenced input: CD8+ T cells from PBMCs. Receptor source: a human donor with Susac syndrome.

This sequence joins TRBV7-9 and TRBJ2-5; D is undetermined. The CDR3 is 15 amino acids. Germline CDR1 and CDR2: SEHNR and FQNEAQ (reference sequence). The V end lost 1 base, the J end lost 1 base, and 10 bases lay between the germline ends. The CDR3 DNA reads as TGTGCCAGCAGCTTAGACCGTGGGATCCAAGAGACCCAGTACTTC. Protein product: CASSLDRGIQETQYF.

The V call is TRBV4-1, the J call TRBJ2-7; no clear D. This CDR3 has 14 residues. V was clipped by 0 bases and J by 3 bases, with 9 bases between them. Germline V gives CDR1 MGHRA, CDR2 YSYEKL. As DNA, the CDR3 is TGCGCCAGCAGCCAAGATTGGGATAGCTACGAGCAGTACTTC. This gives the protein CASSQDWDSYEQYF.

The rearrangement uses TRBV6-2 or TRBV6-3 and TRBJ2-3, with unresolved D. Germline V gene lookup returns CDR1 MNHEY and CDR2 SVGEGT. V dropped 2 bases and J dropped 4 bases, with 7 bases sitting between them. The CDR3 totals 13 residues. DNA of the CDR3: TGTGCCAGCAGTTACGGCCTAGCAGATACGCAGTATTTT. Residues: CASSYGLADTQYF.

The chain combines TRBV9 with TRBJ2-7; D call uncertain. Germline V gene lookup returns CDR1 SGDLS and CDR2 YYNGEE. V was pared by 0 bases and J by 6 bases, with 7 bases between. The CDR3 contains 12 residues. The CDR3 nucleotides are TGTGCCAGCAGCGTAGGTGGAGTCGAGCAGTACTTC. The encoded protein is CASSVGGVEQYF.

CDR3 residues: CSATDSISATNEKLFF. Written as DNA, the CDR3 is TGCAGTGCTACCGACAGTATCTCTGCAACTAATGAAAAACTGTTTTTT. The chain carries TRBV20-1 and TRBJ1-4; a weak D match, TRBD1 (5 bases). This CDR3 is 16 amino acids long. From germline, CDR1 is DFQATT and CDR2 SNEGSKA (reference sequence). V lost 4 bases, J lost 0 bases, and 15 bases lay in between.

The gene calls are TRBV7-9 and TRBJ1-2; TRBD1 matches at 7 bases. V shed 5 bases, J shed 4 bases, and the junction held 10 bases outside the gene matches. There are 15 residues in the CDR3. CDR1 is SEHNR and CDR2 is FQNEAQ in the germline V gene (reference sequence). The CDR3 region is CASSTDRAPLYGYTF. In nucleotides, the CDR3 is TGTGCCAGCAGCACAGACAGGGCCCCCCTCTATGGCTACACCTTC.

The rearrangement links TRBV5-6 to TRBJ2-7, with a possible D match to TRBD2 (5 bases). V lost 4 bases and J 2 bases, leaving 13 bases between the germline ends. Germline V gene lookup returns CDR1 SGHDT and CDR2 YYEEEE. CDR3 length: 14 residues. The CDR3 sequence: CASSPAGVPYEQYF. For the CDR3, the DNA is TGTGCCAGCAGCCCAGCCGGGGTACCCTACGAGCAGTACTTC.

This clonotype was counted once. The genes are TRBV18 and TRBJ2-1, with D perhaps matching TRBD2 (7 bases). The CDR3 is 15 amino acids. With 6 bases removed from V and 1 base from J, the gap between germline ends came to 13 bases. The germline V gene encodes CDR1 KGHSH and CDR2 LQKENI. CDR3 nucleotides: TGTGCCAGCTCTCAGGGGAGGGGGTCCTACAATGAGCAGTTCTTC. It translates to CASSQGRGSYNEQFF.

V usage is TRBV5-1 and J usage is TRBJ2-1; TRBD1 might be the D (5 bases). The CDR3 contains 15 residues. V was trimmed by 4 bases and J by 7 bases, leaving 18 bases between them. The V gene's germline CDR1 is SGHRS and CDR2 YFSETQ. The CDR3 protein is CASSGKETDTNEQFF. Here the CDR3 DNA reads TGCGCCAGCAGCGGGAAGGAGACAGATACGAATGAGCAGTTCTTC.

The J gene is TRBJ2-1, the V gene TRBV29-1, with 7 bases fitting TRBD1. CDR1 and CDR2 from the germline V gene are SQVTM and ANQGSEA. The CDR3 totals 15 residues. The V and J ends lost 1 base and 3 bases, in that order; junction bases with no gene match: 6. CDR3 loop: CSVEGAGGVYNEQFF. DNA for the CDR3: TGCAGCGTTGAAGGTGCAGGGGGTGTCTACAATGAGCAGTTCTTC.

The CDR3 protein is CASSLNRGTGDGYTF. The CDR3, as DNA: TGTGCCAGCAGTTTAAATCGCGGGACAGGGGATGGCTACACCTTC. The J gene is TRBJ1-2, the V gene TRBV27; TRBD1 aligns across 10 bases. The CDR3 extends over 15 amino acids. Losses at the gene ends were 2 bases for V and 6 bases for J; bases not matched to a gene: 6. Germline assignment: CDR1 MNHEY and CDR2 SMNVEV (reference sequence).

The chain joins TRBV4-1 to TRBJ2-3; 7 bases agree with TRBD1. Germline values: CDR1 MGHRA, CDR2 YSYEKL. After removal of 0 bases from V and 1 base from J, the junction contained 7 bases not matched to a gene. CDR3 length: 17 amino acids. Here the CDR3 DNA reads TGCGCCAGCAGCCAAGAAAGGACAGGATTGGGCACAGATACGCAGTATTTT. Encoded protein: CASSQERTGLGTDTQYF.

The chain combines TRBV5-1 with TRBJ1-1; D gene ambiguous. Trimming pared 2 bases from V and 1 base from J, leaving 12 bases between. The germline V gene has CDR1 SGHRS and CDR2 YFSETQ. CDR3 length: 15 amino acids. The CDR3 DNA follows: TGCGCCAGCAGCTTTATATGGGATGGGAACACTGAAGCTTTCTTT. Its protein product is CASSFIWDGNTEAFF.